The 11 T cell receptor beta chains listed next were all sequenced from one sample in a study of blood T cell repertoires in COVID-19. The protocol was immunoSEQ multiplex PCR, while the TCRdb copy is restricted to in-frame clones and leaves out a portion. The table records roughly 500,000 clones, 75% to 90% of them present only once. Source material: peripheral blood. The receptors were gathered from a man younger than 30 with COVID-19, enrolled during active disease.

CDR3 nucleotide sequence: TGTGCCAGCAGCCCCCTTGTTTCCACAGATACGCAGTATTTT. It yields the protein CASSPLVSTDTQYF. V is TRBV3-1 (or the pseudogene TRBV3-2) and J is TRBJ2-3; D remains ambiguous. With 4 bases removed from V and 2 bases from J, the gap between germline ends came to 10 bases. CDR1 and CDR2 (germline): LGHDT, YNNKEL (reference sequence). The CDR3 is 14 amino acids.

The chain couples TRBV30 to TRBJ2-1; no definite D call. CDR3 size: 14 residues. V lost 0 bases and J lost 2, with 8 bases in between. From germline, CDR1 is GTSNPN and CDR2 SVGIG (reference sequence). CDR3 region: CAWSVGAAYNEQFF. The CDR3, as DNA: TGTGCCTGGAGTGTGGGTGCGGCCTACAATGAGCAGTTCTTC.

The chain employs TRBV20-1 and TRBJ1-4; no clear D. V was pared by 3 bases and J by 8 bases, with 16 bases between. The germline gives CDR1 DFQATT, CDR2 SNEGSKA (reference sequence). The CDR3 runs 14 residues. CDR3 coding DNA: TGCAGTGCTAGTGACCCTAGAGGAGAAGAAAAACTGTTTTTT. Amino acids: CSASDPRGEEKLFF.

The rearrangement links TRBV14 to TRBJ2-7, with D maybe TRBD1 (5 bases). This CDR3 has 13 amino acids. Per germline, CDR1 SGHDN and CDR2 FVKESK. V was trimmed by 4 bases and J by 4 bases, leaving 11 bases between them. The CDR3 nucleotides are TGTGCCAGCAGCCCGACAGCGTCGTACGAGCAGTACTTC. Translating it yields CASSPTASYEQYF. Based on the CDR3 plus reference TRBV14 and TRBJ2-7, the full variable domain is EAGVTQFPSHSVIEKGQTVTLRCDPISGHDNLYWYRRVMGKEIKFLLHFVKESKQDESGMPNNRFLAERTGGTYSTLKVQPAELEDSGVYFCASSPTASYEQYFGPGTRLTVT.

The V gene is TRBV4-2, the J gene TRBJ2-6; perhaps TRBD1 as D (5 bases). This CDR3 contains 17 residues. V was trimmed by 0 bases and J by 2 bases, leaving 11 bases between them. Germline V gene lookup returns CDR1 LGHNA and CDR2 YNFKEQ. The CDR3 DNA reads TGTGCCAGCAGCCAAGATTATCAAGGGGCTGGGGCCAACGTCCTGACTTTC. Encoded protein: CASSQDYQGAGANVLTF.

The chain recombines TRBV6-5 with TRBJ2-7, with TRBD1 identical over 7 bases. The germline V gene encodes CDR1 MNHEY and CDR2 SVGAGI. The CDR3 consists of 13 residues. V lost 6 bases to trimming and J lost 2 bases; unmatched junction nucleotides: 4. The CDR3 coding sequence is TGTGCCAGCAGCAACAGGGGACCCTACGAGCAGTACTTC. Encoded protein: CASSNRGPYEQYF.

The chain employs TRBV5-1 and TRBJ2-5; 8 bases align to TRBD2. The trim removed 0 bases at V and 1 base at J, leaving 2 bases unmatched. CDR1 and CDR2 (germline): SGHRS, YFSETQ. This CDR3 region has 15 residues. Here the CDR3 DNA reads TGCGCCAGCAGCTTGGGGACTAGCACCCAAGAGACCCAGTACTTC. Its translation is CASSLGTSTQETQYF. The whole variable domain, remainder taken from reference TRBV5-1 and TRBJ2-5, is KAGVTQTPRYLIKTRGQQVTLSCSPISGHRSVSWYQQTPGQGLQFLFEYFSETQRNKGNFPGRFSGRQFSNSRSEMNVSTLELGDSALYLCASSLGTSTQETQYFGPGTRLLVL.

This chain links TRBV19 with TRBJ2-1, with a possible D match to TRBD2 (6 bases). V was shortened by 4 bases and J by 3 bases, with 10 bases between the two germline ends. Germline V gene sequence: CDR1 LNHDA, CDR2 SQIVND (reference sequence). The CDR3 is made up of 14 amino acids. The CDR3 is CASSRGEDYNEQFF. The CDR3 DNA is TGTGCCAGTAGTAGGGGGGAGGACTACAATGAGCAGTTCTTC. The whole variable domain, filled in from reference TRBV19 and TRBJ2-1, reads DGGITQSPKYLFRKEGQNVTLSCEQNLNHDAMYWYRQDPGQGLRLIYYSQIVNDFQKGDIAEGYSVSREKKESFPLTVTSAQKNPTAFYLCASSRGEDYNEQFFGPGTRLTVL.

The chain joins TRBV9 to TRBJ2-7; 7 bases fit TRBD1. The CDR3 extends over 18 amino acids. CDR1 is SGDLS and CDR2 is YYNGEE in the germline V gene. V lost 8 bases, J lost 3 bases, and 23 bases stayed unmatched. Here the CDR3 DNA reads TGTGCCAGACAAAACGACAGGCTGATCCCAAGGGGGCTCTACGAGCAGTACTTC. It translates to CARQNDRLIPRGLYEQYF.

This CDR3 is CAWIGTGDTEAFF. CDR3 DNA: TGTGCCTGGATTGGAACAGGGGACACTGAAGCTTTCTTT. V and J are TRBV30 and TRBJ1-1, with TRBD1 identical over 7 bases. Germline V lookup: CDR1 GTSNPN, CDR2 SVGIG (reference sequence). V shed 4 bases, J shed 3 bases, and the junction held 5 bases outside the gene matches. The CDR3 consists of 13 residues.

V is TRBV20-1 and J is TRBJ2-1; no definite D call. Germline CDR1 reads DFQATT; CDR2 reads SNEGSKA (reference sequence). The CDR3 has 11 amino acids. The ends were cut back, 3 bases at V and 6 bases at J, with 6 bases in the middle. The CDR3 sequence is CSASSSNEQFF. In nucleotides, the CDR3 is TGCAGTGCTAGTTCGTCCAATGAGCAGTTCTTC.